Listed below are T cell receptor beta chains from one sample, sequenced in a study of monozygotic twins with inflammatory bowel disease. TCRdb reprocessed the 5' RACE reads; each CDR3 protein has one entry and no DNA is given. The sample includes around 380,000 distinct CDR3 sequences. Sequencing was done on a sample of blood. The receptors originated from a human donor with ulcerative colitis or Crohn's disease, or a healthy co-twin of an affected twin (not recorded which). The CDR3 runs from the conserved cysteine through the conserved F or W.

>TRBV5-4|TRBJ2-5
CASSLAWLDSRPETQYF
>TRBV20-1|TRBJ2-1
CSAREAGVGEQFF
>TRBV20-1|TRBJ2-1
CSARRGRDEQFF
>TRBV18|TRBJ1-4
CASSLTGTTSTNEKLFF
>TRBV4-1|TRBJ2-2
CASSLISGRAANTGELFF
>TRBV27|TRBJ2-3
CASSQERRRAQYF
>TRBV11-2|TRBJ2-2
CASSLGRMGNTGELFF
>TRBV7-2|TRBJ1-5
CASSPSQSGGRQPQHF
>TRBV20-1|TRBJ2-1
CSARQSVLNNEQFF
>TRBV5-1|TRBJ2-7
CASSPSTGTYEQYF
>TRBV5-1|TRBJ2-1
CASSFGQGPFNEQFF
>TRBV28|TRBJ2-3
CASSGADSGVNTQYF
>TRBV6-1|TRBJ2-7
CGSGWDINYEQYF
>TRBV12-3/TRBV12-4|TRBJ1-1
CASTREQGNTEAFF
>TRBV5-1|TRBJ2-5
CASHLVGGDQETQYF
>TRBV6-2/TRBV6-3|TRBJ2-1
CASGPQGNYNEQFF
>TRBV7-9|TRBJ2-7
CASEGQVSYEQYF
>TRBV6-2/TRBV6-3|TRBJ2-5
CATSDSQETQYF
>TRBV19|TRBJ1-5
CASRGTVKNQPQHF
>TRBV11-2|TRBJ2-2
CASSLSLGELFF
>TRBV20-1|TRBJ2-2
CSARSQRPANTGELFF
>TRBV6-1|TRBJ2-1
CATAGRVPSREQFF
>TRBV12-3/TRBV12-4|TRBJ2-1
CAILPTGLNEQFF
>TRBV4-3|TRBJ2-5
CASSQGVGAKETQYF
>TRBV20-1|TRBJ2-5
CSAKTGQETQYF
>TRBV30|TRBJ2-1
CAWSTDRGGRLNEQFF
>TRBV12-3/TRBV12-4|TRBJ2-3
CASSYASGGDTQYF
>TRBV6-5|TRBJ1-1
CASSYTPGGGNTEAFF
>TRBV27|TRBJ2-7
CASSSRTGAKTYEQYF
>TRBV18|TRBJ2-4
CASSPSRGHDIQYF
>TRBV20-1|TRBJ2-3
CSAPIQGAGADTQYF
>TRBV5-1|TRBJ1-2
CASSSGHPGIYGYTF
>TRBV30|TRBJ1-1
CAWSPFGQGAGAFF
>TRBV5-1|TRBJ1-2
CASGGDTYYGYTF
>TRBV5-1|TRBJ1-4
CASSLARWSRGRDTNEKLFF
>TRBV10-3|TRBJ2-6
CAISGAGGLAGANVLTF
>TRBV20-1|TRBJ2-3
CSARDWNTDTQYF
>TRBV10-3|TRBJ2-7
CAISESPGLAGAYEQYF
>TRBV11-1|TRBJ1-1
CASSLRDRDLTEAFF
>TRBV19|TRBJ2-7
CASSIEVGSFHEQYF
>TRBV5-1|TRBJ2-7
CASRHRDTNSYEQYF
>TRBV19|TRBJ2-7
CATGTGSTYEQYF
>TRBV12-3/TRBV12-4|TRBJ2-1
CASSLASLVYEQFF
>TRBV5-1|TRBJ2-5
CASSSYSGGTQETQYF
>TRBV10-3|TRBJ1-3
CANRPSSGNTIYF
>TRBV5-1|TRBJ2-1
CASSPDNPRNEQFF
>TRBV5-5|TRBJ2-5
CASSLGLKTGEGTQYF
>TRBV24-1|TRBJ2-3
CATSIGGTGHTQYF
>TRBV7-2|TRBJ2-5
CASSLSYWREETQYF
>TRBV5-1|TRBJ2-2
CASSSALAGVDTGELFF
>TRBV5-1|TRBJ1-6
CASSPMGPSSYNSPLHF
>TRBV7-9|TRBJ2-2
CASSFGPGAPGTGELFF
>TRBV6-1|TRBJ2-3
CASRPMGGGTDTQYF
>TRBV27|TRBJ2-7
CASRDEGIGEQYF
>TRBV5-1|TRBJ2-7
CASRFRNTAYEQYF
>TRBV7-9|TRBJ1-2
CASSLASGTGYGYTF
>TRBV19|TRBJ2-7
CASSSTSGRRYEQYF
>TRBV27|TRBJ1-1
CASSLRGGQNTEAFF
>TRBV6-1|TRBJ2-1
CASRVAGGSSYNEQFF
>TRBV5-1|TRBJ1-6
CASSLTGATGSPLHF